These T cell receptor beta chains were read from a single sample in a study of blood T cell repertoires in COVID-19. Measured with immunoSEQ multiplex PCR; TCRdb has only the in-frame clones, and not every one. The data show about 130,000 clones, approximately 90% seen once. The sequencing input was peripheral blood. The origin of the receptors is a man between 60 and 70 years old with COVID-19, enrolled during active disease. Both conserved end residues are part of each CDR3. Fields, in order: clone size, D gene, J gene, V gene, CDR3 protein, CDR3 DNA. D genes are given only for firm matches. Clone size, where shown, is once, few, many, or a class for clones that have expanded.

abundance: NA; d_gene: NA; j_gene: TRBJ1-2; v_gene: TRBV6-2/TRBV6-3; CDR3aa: CASSYPSHLGLLYGYTF; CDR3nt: TGTGCCAGCAGTTACCCGTCGCACCTGGGACTCCTCTATGGCTACACCTTC
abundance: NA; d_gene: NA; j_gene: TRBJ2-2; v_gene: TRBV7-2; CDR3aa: CASSSAGFNTGELFF; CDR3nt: TGTGCCAGCAGCTCGGCGGGGTTCAACACCGGGGAGCTGTTTTTT
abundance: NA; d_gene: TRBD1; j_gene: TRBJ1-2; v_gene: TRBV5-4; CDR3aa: CASSPQGRRGPDGYTF; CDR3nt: TGTGCCAGCAGCCCTCAAGGGCGGAGGGGGCCGGATGGCTACACCTTC
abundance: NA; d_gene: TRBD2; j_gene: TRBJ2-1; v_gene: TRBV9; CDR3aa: CASSVVVGLAGQSSYNEQFF; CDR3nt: TGTGCCAGCAGCGTAGTAGTGGGACTAGCGGGACAGTCCTCCTACAATGAGCAGTTCTTC
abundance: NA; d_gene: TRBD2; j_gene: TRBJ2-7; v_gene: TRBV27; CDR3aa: CASSRRGVGGVYEQYF; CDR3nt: TGTGCCAGCAGTAGACGGGGGGTAGGCGGGGTTTACGAGCAGTACTTC
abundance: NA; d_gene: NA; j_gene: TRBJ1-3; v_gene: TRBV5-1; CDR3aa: CASSQNAGNTIYF; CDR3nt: TGCGCCAGCAGCCAGAACGCTGGAAACACCATATATTTT
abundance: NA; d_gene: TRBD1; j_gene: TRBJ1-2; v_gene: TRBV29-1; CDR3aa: CSVSDRGVYGYTF; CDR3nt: TGCAGCGTTTCGGACAGGGGCGTTTATGGCTACACCTTC
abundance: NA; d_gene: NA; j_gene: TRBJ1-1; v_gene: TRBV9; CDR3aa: CASSASGVNTEAFF; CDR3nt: TGTGCCAGCAGCGCGTCAGGGGTGAACACTGAAGCTTTCTTT
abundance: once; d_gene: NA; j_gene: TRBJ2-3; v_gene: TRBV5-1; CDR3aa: CASSSLITGNTDTQYF; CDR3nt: TGCGCCAGCAGCTCCTTAATAACAGGGAACACAGATACGCAGTATTTT
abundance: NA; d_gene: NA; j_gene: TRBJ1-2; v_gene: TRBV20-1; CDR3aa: CSASSGVDGYTF; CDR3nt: TGCAGTGCTAGTTCGGGGGTTGATGGCTACACCTTC
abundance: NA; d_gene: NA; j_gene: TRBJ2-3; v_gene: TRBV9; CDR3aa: CASSMRTGGTDTQYF; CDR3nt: TGTGCCAGCAGCATGCGAACCGGGGGCACAGATACGCAGTATTTT
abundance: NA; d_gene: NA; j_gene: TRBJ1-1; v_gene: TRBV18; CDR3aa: CASSLKGGAEAFF; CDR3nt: TGTGCCAGCTCACTCAAGGGGGGGGCTGAAGCTTTCTTT
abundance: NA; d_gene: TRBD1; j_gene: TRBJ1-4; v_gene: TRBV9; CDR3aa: CASSAGTGRRATNEKLFF; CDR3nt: TGTGCCAGCAGCGCCGGGACAGGGAGGCGGGCAACTAATGAAAAACTGTTTTTT
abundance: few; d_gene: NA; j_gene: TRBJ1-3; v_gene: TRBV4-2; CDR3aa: CASSQTTSSGNTIYF; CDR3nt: TGTGCCAGCAGCCAAACGACAAGCTCTGGAAACACCATATATTTT
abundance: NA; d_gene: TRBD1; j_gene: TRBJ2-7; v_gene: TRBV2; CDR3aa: CASSSDRVHEQYF; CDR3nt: TGTGCCAGCAGTTCGGACAGGGTCCACGAGCAGTACTTC
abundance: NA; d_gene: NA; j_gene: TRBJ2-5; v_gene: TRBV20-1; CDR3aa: CSEQAEETQYF; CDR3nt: TGCAGTGAACAGGCGGAAGAGACCCAGTACTTC